This note documents a single TCR beta chain sequence. Antigen unknown. This sample was taken from a study of blood T cells in healthy people across ages. In the study overall: Using template switching, researchers captured about one barcoded beta molecule for each two T cells. Overall study results and limits: Underestimates were what the diversity estimates from one million T cells were considered to be. Donors of long life had a larger count of naive CD4+ cells and greater diversity than aged donors.

With a J-beta primer mix and a sample-barcoded 5' primer, a second PCR ran roughly 7 to 11 cycles. TCRdb independently ran MiXCR on the 5' RACE reads; one entry per CDR3 protein. The table includes some 920,000 distinct CDR3 sequences, roughly half detected once. V gave up 3 bases and J gave up 2 bases, with 25 bases separating them. Germline V lookup: CDR1 SGDLS, CDR2 YYNGEE. The CDR3 is made up of 19 amino acids. The chain recombines TRBV9 with TRBJ2-3; D gene unclear. This clonotype was sampled from an older woman in good health. Sequencing used blood. CDR3 bases: TGTGCCAGCAGCGCCGATATAGGTCTGGCGGACCAATTCACAGATACGCAGTATTTT. The encoded protein is CASSADIGLADQFTDTQYF.